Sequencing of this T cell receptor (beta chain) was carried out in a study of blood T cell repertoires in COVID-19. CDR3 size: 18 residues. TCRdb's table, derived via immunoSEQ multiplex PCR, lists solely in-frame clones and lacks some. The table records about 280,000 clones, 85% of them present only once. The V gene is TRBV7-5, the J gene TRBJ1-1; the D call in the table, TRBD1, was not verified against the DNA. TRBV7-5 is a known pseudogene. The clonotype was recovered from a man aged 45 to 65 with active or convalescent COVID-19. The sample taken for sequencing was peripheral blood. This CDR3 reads CVRSNAARALFMNTEAFF. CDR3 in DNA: TGTGTCAGAAGCAACGCGGCCAGGGCTCTCTTCATGAACACTGAAGCTTTCTTT.